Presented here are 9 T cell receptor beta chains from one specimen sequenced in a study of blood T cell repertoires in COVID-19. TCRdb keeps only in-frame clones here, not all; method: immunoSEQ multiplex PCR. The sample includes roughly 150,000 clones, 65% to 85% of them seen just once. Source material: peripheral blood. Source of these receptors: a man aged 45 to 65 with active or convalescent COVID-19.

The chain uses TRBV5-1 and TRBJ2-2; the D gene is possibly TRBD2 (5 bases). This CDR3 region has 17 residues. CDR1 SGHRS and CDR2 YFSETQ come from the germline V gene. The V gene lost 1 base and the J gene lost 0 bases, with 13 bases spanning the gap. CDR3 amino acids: CASSLFADLSNTGELFF. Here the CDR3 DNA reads TGCGCCAGCAGCTTGTTCGCGGACTTGTCGAACACCGGGGAGCTGTTTTTT.

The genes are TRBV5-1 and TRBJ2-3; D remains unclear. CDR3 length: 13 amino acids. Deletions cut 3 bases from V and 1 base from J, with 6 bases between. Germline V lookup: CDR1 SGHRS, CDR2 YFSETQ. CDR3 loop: CASSSTGTDTQYF. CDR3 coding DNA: TGCGCCAGCAGCTCCACAGGCACAGATACGCAGTATTTT.

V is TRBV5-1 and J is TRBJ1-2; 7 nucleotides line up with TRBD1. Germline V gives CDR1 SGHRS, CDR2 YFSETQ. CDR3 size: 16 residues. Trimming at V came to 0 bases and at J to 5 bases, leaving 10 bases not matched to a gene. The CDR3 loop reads CASSLDDEGGPYGYTF. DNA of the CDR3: TGCGCCAGCAGCTTGGATGATGAAGGGGGCCCTTATGGCTACACCTTC.

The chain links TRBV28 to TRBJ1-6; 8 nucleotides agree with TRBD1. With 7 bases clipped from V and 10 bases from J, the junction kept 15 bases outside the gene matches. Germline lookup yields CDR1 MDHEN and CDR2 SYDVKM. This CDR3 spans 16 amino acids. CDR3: CASKWTGPGGGSPLHF. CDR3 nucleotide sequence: TGTGCCAGCAAATGGACAGGGCCTGGCGGGGGCTCACCCCTCCACTTT.

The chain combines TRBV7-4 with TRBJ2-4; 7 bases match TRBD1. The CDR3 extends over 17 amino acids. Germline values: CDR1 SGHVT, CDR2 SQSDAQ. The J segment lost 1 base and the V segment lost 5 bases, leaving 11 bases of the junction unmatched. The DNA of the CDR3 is TGTGCCAGCAGCCTGAACAGGGGAGTCTGTGCCAAAAACATTCAGTACTTC. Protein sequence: CASSLNRGVCAKNIQYF.

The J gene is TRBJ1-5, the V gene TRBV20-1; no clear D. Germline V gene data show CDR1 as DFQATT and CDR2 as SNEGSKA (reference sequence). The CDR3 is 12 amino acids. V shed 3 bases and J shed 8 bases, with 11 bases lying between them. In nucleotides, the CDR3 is TGCAGTGCTAGTGAGGGCGGGGAGCCCCAGCATTTT. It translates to CSASEGGEPQHF.

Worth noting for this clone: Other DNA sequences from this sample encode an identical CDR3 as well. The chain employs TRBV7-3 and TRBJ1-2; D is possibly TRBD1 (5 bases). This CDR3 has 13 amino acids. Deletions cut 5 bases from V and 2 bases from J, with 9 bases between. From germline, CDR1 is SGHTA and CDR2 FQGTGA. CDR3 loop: CASSLDSNYGYTF. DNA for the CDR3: TGTGCCAGCAGCCTAGACAGCAACTATGGCTACACCTTC.

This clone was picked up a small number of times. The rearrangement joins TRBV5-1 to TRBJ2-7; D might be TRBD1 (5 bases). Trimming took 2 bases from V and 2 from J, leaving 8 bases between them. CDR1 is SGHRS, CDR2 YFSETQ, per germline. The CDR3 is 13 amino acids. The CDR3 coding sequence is TGCGCCAGCAGCTTTAAGGGGCCCTACGAGCAGTACTTC. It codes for CASSFKGPYEQYF.

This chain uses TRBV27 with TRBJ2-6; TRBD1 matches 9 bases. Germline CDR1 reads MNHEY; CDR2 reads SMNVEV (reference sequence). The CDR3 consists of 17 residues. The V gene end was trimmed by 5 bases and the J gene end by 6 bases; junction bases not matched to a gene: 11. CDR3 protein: CASSTMTGGLLANVLTF. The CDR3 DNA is TGTGCCAGCAGTACAATGACAGGGGGGTTATTGGCCAACGTCCTGACTTTC.